This entry is about one T cell receptor (beta chain). Its antigen is as yet unknown. PCR used 60 Vbeta primers and 13 Jbeta primers. Produced via immunoSEQ multiplex PCR; TCRdb's table is partial and in-frame only. This listing includes approximately 210,000 clones. This specimen belongs to a study of cytomegalovirus exposure and HLA in healthy donors. The study's findings and limits: The study labeled fewer than 200 TCR beta chains cytomegalovirus-associated.

This CDR3 has 15 residues. Trimming stripped 4 bases from V and 0 bases from J, with 11 bases between. Germline V gene sequence: CDR1 SNHLY, CDR2 FYNNEI. The V and J genes are TRBV2 and TRBJ2-3; D is unresolved. The receptor comes from a woman in her 30s in good health and CMV-seropositive. Sequences were obtained from PBMCs. CDR3 coding DNA: TGTGCCAGCAGTGGCTCCCTGGGCAGCACAGATACGCAGTATTTT. This sequence encodes CASSGSLGSTDTQYF.